This record concerns one T cell receptor (beta chain) sequence. The data are from a study of control samples from healthy donors and cancer patients. TCRdb's copy holds only in-frame clones and misses some; the assay was immunoSEQ multiplex PCR. The sample shows 150,000 or so clones, 85% to 90% of them seen only once. The sequence was collected from a young man in good health. Sequenced: blood.

CDR3 sequence reads: CASSREFLEQYF. CDR3 in DNA: TGTGCCAGCAGCCGCGAATTTTTAGAGCAGTACTTC. The chain has TRBV6-2 or TRBV6-3 and TRBJ2-7; no clear D gene. The CDR3 totals 12 residues. V lost 6 bases and J 7 bases, leaving 13 bases between the germline ends. The germline V gene encodes CDR1 MNHEY and CDR2 SVGEGT.